This T cell receptor beta chain is drawn from a study of spatial heterogeneity in lung cancer. Looking at the study overall: Among detected sequences, beta-chain ones consistently exceeded alpha-chain ones in number.

Time point meaning: sample taken at primary tumor resection. The authors sequenced whole RNA from tumor, nontumor lung or frozen PBMC without sorting. About 73 TRACERx patients with early, untreated non-small cell lung cancer donated samples. This clonotype has a count of ten or more. In a library made to pick up alpha chains, this beta chain is a stray read with a size that means little. TCRdb independently ran MiXCR on the 5' RACE reads; one entry per CDR3 protein. Of fewer than 15,000 distinct CDR3 sequences detected, around 4.2% appear once; the ten largest clones hold 35% to 50%. The clonotype originates from a male donor with early-stage non-small cell lung cancer. The sequencing here drew on PBMCs, taken at surgery.

The chain's CDR3 is CASSSNRGVDYTF. CDR3 in DNA: TGTGCCAGCAGCTCCAACAGGGGTGTTGACTACACCTTC. The rearrangement uses TRBV7-2 and TRBJ1-2; 7 nucleotides align to TRBD1. The V and J ends lost 4 bases and 10 bases, in that order; junction bases with no gene match: 9. Germline lookup yields CDR1 SGHTA and CDR2 FQGNSA. This CDR3 is 13 amino acids long.